Listed below are T cell receptor beta chains from one sample, sequenced in a study of T cells after posttransplantation cyclophosphamide. Measured with immunoSEQ multiplex PCR; TCRdb has only the in-frame clones, and not every one. The data list approximately 35,000 clones, none observed once; roughly 1.3% falls to the top ten. Sequencing was carried out using PBMCs. These TCRs come from a girl aged 5 to 17 in good health, CMV-negative, and a related stem cell transplant donor. Both conserved end residues are part of each CDR3. Fields, in order: CDR3 DNA, CDR3 protein, clone size, D gene, V gene, J gene. D genes are given only for firm matches. Clone size is stated in some rows and not others, as once, few, many or a class when expanded.

cdr3_nt: TGTGCCAGCAGCGTAGGAGGGGGTGGAGAGACCCAGTACTTC
cdr3_aa: CASSVGGGGETQYF
clone_size: few
d_call: -
v_call: TRBV9
j_call: TRBJ2-5

cdr3_nt: TGTGCCAGCAGCTTAGATCCGGGGGGGCTCACAGATACGCAGTATTTT
cdr3_aa: CASSLDPGGLTDTQYF
clone_size: many
d_call: TRBD2
v_call: TRBV13
j_call: TRBJ2-3

cdr3_nt: TGTGCCAGCAGAGGACAGGGAGCCGGCTACGAGCAGTACTTC
cdr3_aa: CASRGQGAGYEQYF
clone_size: -
d_call: TRBD1
v_call: TRBV6-1
j_call: TRBJ2-7

cdr3_nt: TGTGCCAGCAGCTTTAGCACTGAAGCTTTCTTT
cdr3_aa: CASSFSTEAFF
clone_size: many
d_call: -
v_call: TRBV11-2
j_call: TRBJ1-1

cdr3_nt: TGCGCCAGCAGCAGGGGACTAGCGGGCCCAGATACGCAGTATTTT
cdr3_aa: CASSRGLAGPDTQYF
clone_size: many
d_call: TRBD2
v_call: TRBV5-1
j_call: TRBJ2-3

cdr3_nt: TGTGCCAGCAGCTTAGGACTAGCCGATGAGCAGTTCTTC
cdr3_aa: CASSLGLADEQFF
clone_size: many
d_call: TRBD2
v_call: TRBV7-9
j_call: TRBJ2-1

cdr3_nt: TGTGCCAGCAGCCCACAGGGGACAGGGTTTTCACCCCTCCACTTT
cdr3_aa: CASSPQGTGFSPLHF
clone_size: few
d_call: TRBD1
v_call: TRBV9
j_call: TRBJ1-6

cdr3_nt: TGTGCCAGCTCACCTTCCGGACAGGGATCGTTGAACACTGAAGCTTTCTTT
cdr3_aa: CASSPSGQGSLNTEAFF
clone_size: few
d_call: TRBD1
v_call: TRBV18
j_call: TRBJ1-1

cdr3_nt: TGTGCCAGCACGAGGGGACAGGGGGTCCAGCCCCAGCATTTT
cdr3_aa: CASTRGQGVQPQHF
clone_size: many
d_call: TRBD1
v_call: TRBV6-6
j_call: TRBJ1-5

cdr3_nt: TGTGCCAGCAGTTATGGCATCTCCTATGGCTACACCTTC
cdr3_aa: CASSYGISYGYTF
clone_size: many
d_call: -
v_call: TRBV6-6
j_call: TRBJ1-2

cdr3_nt: TGTGCCAGCAGCGGGGCGACTAGCGGTTACAATGAGCAGTTCTTC
cdr3_aa: CASSGATSGYNEQFF
clone_size: many
d_call: TRBD2
v_call: TRBV7-2
j_call: TRBJ2-1

cdr3_nt: TGTGCCAGCAGCTTAGGACAGGGGGCCTTTGAAAAACTGTTTTTT
cdr3_aa: CASSLGQGAFEKLFF
clone_size: many
d_call: TRBD1
v_call: TRBV7-9
j_call: TRBJ1-4

cdr3_nt: TGTGCCAGCAGCGGGACATATAACACCGGGGAGCTGTTTTTT
cdr3_aa: CASSGTYNTGELFF
clone_size: many
d_call: -
v_call: TRBV2
j_call: TRBJ2-2

cdr3_nt: TGCGCCAGCAGCTTGCCTAGCGGGGAAACAGATACGCAGTATTTT
cdr3_aa: CASSLPSGETDTQYF
clone_size: many
d_call: TRBD2
v_call: TRBV5-1
j_call: TRBJ2-3

cdr3_nt: TGTGCCAGCAGCCAACAGGGGCCCGGAAACACCATATATTTT
cdr3_aa: CASSQQGPGNTIYF
clone_size: many
d_call: -
v_call: TRBV4-2
j_call: TRBJ1-3

cdr3_nt: TGTGCCAGCAGCCAAACCAGGGGAGTGGAGACCCAGTACTTC
cdr3_aa: CASSQTRGVETQYF
clone_size: many
d_call: -
v_call: TRBV11-2
j_call: TRBJ2-5

cdr3_nt: TGTGCCAGCAGCGTTGCCGGGACAGATAACACTGAAGCTTTCTTT
cdr3_aa: CASSVAGTDNTEAFF
clone_size: many
d_call: TRBD1
v_call: TRBV9
j_call: TRBJ1-1

cdr3_nt: TGTGCCACCAGCAGAGATTTCCCGGGACAGACGAACTTC
cdr3_aa: CATSRDFPGQTNF
clone_size: few
d_call: TRBD1
v_call: TRBV15
j_call: TRBJ2-5

cdr3_nt: TGTGCCAGCAGCTTCGCGGGGGCGGCTGAAGCTTTCTTT
cdr3_aa: CASSFAGAAEAFF
clone_size: many
d_call: -
v_call: TRBV5-6
j_call: TRBJ1-1

cdr3_nt: TGCGCCAGCAGCCCAACCACAGGGAACACTGAAGCTTTCTTT
cdr3_aa: CASSPTTGNTEAFF
clone_size: many
d_call: -
v_call: TRBV4-1
j_call: TRBJ1-1

cdr3_nt: TGTGCCAGCAGTTCCCTGCGGGGGGCGGGTAATGAAAAACTGTTTTTT
cdr3_aa: CASSSLRGAGNEKLFF
clone_size: many
d_call: -
v_call: TRBV6-5
j_call: TRBJ1-4

cdr3_nt: TGTGCCAGCAGCCAAGATGGAGCTGGAAACACCATATATTTT
cdr3_aa: CASSQDGAGNTIYF
clone_size: -
d_call: -
v_call: TRBV4-2
j_call: TRBJ1-3

cdr3_nt: TGTGCCAGCAGCTTCGTCGGGACAGGTAGAGAGACCCAGTACTTC
cdr3_aa: CASSFVGTGRETQYF
clone_size: many
d_call: TRBD1
v_call: TRBV7-2
j_call: TRBJ2-5

cdr3_nt: TGTGCCAGCAGACCGAGGGGGCCTGAAGACGAGCAGTACTTC
cdr3_aa: CASRPRGPEDEQYF
clone_size: many
d_call: TRBD1
v_call: TRBV28
j_call: TRBJ2-7

cdr3_nt: TGTGCCAGCAGCTGGGGACAGGGATTACCTTATAATTCACCCCTCCACTTT
cdr3_aa: CASSWGQGLPYNSPLHF
clone_size: many
d_call: TRBD1
v_call: TRBV5-8
j_call: TRBJ1-6

cdr3_nt: TGTGCCAGCAGCTTAGACGGGACTAGCGTAGAGACCCAGTACTTC
cdr3_aa: CASSLDGTSVETQYF
clone_size: -
d_call: TRBD2
v_call: TRBV7-9
j_call: TRBJ2-5

cdr3_nt: TGTGCCAGCAGCCAGAGGGTTACTAATGAAAAACTGTTTTTT
cdr3_aa: CASSQRVTNEKLFF
clone_size: many
d_call: -
v_call: TRBV6-5
j_call: TRBJ1-4

cdr3_nt: TGTGCCAGCAGTTCTGTGACAGGAAATTCACCCCTCCACTTT
cdr3_aa: CASSSVTGNSPLHF
clone_size: few
d_call: -
v_call: TRBV6-1
j_call: TRBJ1-6

cdr3_nt: TGTGCCAGCAGCTTAGATCGGGAGGCCCAGTACTTC
cdr3_aa: CASSLDREAQYF
clone_size: -
d_call: TRBD2
v_call: TRBV11-2
j_call: TRBJ2-5

cdr3_nt: TGTGCCAGTAGTATAGAAGGGAGGGACACCCAGTACTTC
cdr3_aa: CASSIEGRDTQYF
clone_size: many
d_call: TRBD2
v_call: TRBV19
j_call: TRBJ2-5

cdr3_nt: TGTGCCAGCAGGGGACAGGGGGTGTCCTATGGCTACACCTTC
cdr3_aa: CASRGQGVSYGYTF
clone_size: -
d_call: TRBD1
v_call: TRBV6-1
j_call: TRBJ1-2

cdr3_nt: TGTGCCAGCAGCAAGGGGGGGACCCAAGAGACCCAGTACTTC
cdr3_aa: CASSKGGTQETQYF
clone_size: few
d_call: -
v_call: TRBV7-2
j_call: TRBJ2-5

cdr3_nt: TGTGCCAGCAGTGCCCTACAGGGCACTGAAGCTTTCTTT
cdr3_aa: CASSALQGTEAFF
clone_size: few
d_call: -
v_call: TRBV6-1
j_call: TRBJ1-1

cdr3_nt: TGTGCCAGCAGCTCGACGGGACAGGGAACCTACAATGAGCAGTTCTTC
cdr3_aa: CASSSTGQGTYNEQFF
clone_size: many
d_call: TRBD1
v_call: TRBV7-3
j_call: TRBJ2-1

cdr3_nt: TGTGCCAGCAGCCCTGGGGGGGTTTCCACTGAAGCTTTCTTT
cdr3_aa: CASSPGGVSTEAFF
clone_size: many
d_call: -
v_call: TRBV11-1
j_call: TRBJ1-1

cdr3_nt: TGTGCCAGCACCTCCCCCCACAGCCTGAACACTGAAGCTTTCTTT
cdr3_aa: CASTSPHSLNTEAFF
clone_size: many
d_call: -
v_call: TRBV28
j_call: TRBJ1-1

cdr3_nt: TGTGCCAGCAGCTTCGGGGTAGACACCGGGGAGCTGTTTTTT
cdr3_aa: CASSFGVDTGELFF
clone_size: many
d_call: -
v_call: TRBV5-6
j_call: TRBJ2-2

cdr3_nt: TGTGCCAGCAGCTCGGGACTGCGGGATTCACCCCTCCACTTT
cdr3_aa: CASSSGLRDSPLHF
clone_size: few
d_call: -
v_call: TRBV7-9
j_call: TRBJ1-6

cdr3_nt: TGTGCCAGCAGCTTTAGCGGGAGGGCCAGCAATGAGCAGTTCTTC
cdr3_aa: CASSFSGRASNEQFF
clone_size: -
d_call: TRBD2
v_call: TRBV7-2
j_call: TRBJ2-1

cdr3_nt: TGTGCCAGCAGCTTAACGGGAGGGGGCGAGCAGTACTTC
cdr3_aa: CASSLTGGGEQYF
clone_size: -
d_call: TRBD2
v_call: TRBV5-4
j_call: TRBJ2-7

cdr3_nt: TGTGCCAGCAGTTCCGGGACACTTTATGGCTACACCTTC
cdr3_aa: CASSSGTLYGYTF
clone_size: few
d_call: -
v_call: TRBV28
j_call: TRBJ1-2

cdr3_nt: TGCAGCGTTGAGTGGGACAGGGAGACGGGCGGCTACACCTTC
cdr3_aa: CSVEWDRETGGYTF
clone_size: many
d_call: TRBD1
v_call: TRBV29-1
j_call: TRBJ1-2

cdr3_nt: TGTGCCAGCAGTTTAGGGACAGGGGGCGGTGGCTACACCTTC
cdr3_aa: CASSLGTGGGGYTF
clone_size: many
d_call: TRBD1
v_call: TRBV27
j_call: TRBJ1-2

cdr3_nt: TGTGCCAGCTCAGAAAGACAGGGAATGAGCACAGATACGCAGTATTTT
cdr3_aa: CASSERQGMSTDTQYF
clone_size: -
d_call: TRBD1
v_call: TRBV18
j_call: TRBJ2-3

cdr3_nt: TGTGCCATCAGTACCATAGCGGGAGGGAGGACAGATACGCAGTATTTT
cdr3_aa: CAISTIAGGRTDTQYF
clone_size: many
d_call: TRBD2
v_call: TRBV10-3
j_call: TRBJ2-3

cdr3_nt: TGTGCCAGCAGCTTAGCGGGACACCGCACAGATACGCAGTATTTT
cdr3_aa: CASSLAGHRTDTQYF
clone_size: many
d_call: -
v_call: TRBV11-2
j_call: TRBJ2-3

cdr3_nt: TGTGCCAGCTCACCTGCGGGACAGGGATCCTACAATGAGCAGTTCTTC
cdr3_aa: CASSPAGQGSYNEQFF
clone_size: many
d_call: TRBD1
v_call: TRBV18
j_call: TRBJ2-1

cdr3_nt: TGCGCCAGCAGCACCCGGGGACAGGGGTACGAGCAGTACTTC
cdr3_aa: CASSTRGQGYEQYF
clone_size: -
d_call: TRBD1
v_call: TRBV5-1
j_call: TRBJ2-7

cdr3_nt: TGTGCCAGCAGCTTCACACAAGAGACCCAGTACTTC
cdr3_aa: CASSFTQETQYF
clone_size: few
d_call: -
v_call: TRBV7-8
j_call: TRBJ2-5

cdr3_nt: TGTGCCAGCAGCGCCACAGGGGGGGAGGAGCAGTACTTC
cdr3_aa: CASSATGGEEQYF
clone_size: many
d_call: -
v_call: TRBV11-2
j_call: TRBJ2-7

cdr3_nt: TGTGCCAGCAGCCATCAGGGATTCAACGAGCAGTACTTC
cdr3_aa: CASSHQGFNEQYF
clone_size: -
d_call: -
v_call: TRBV14
j_call: TRBJ2-7

cdr3_nt: TGTGCCAGCAGCTTGGAAGGGACAGAGCTCTATGGCTACACCTTC
cdr3_aa: CASSLEGTELYGYTF
clone_size: few
d_call: TRBD1
v_call: TRBV5-4
j_call: TRBJ1-2

cdr3_nt: TGTGCCAGCAGACCCCCGACAGGGACCCACGAGCAGTACTTC
cdr3_aa: CASRPPTGTHEQYF
clone_size: many
d_call: TRBD1
v_call: TRBV28
j_call: TRBJ2-7

cdr3_nt: TGTGCCAGCAGTGAAGCTGAGGGACAGGGGGGAGAAAAACTGTTTTTT
cdr3_aa: CASSEAEGQGGEKLFF
clone_size: many
d_call: TRBD1
v_call: TRBV6-1
j_call: TRBJ1-4